These 5 T cell receptor beta chains share one sample of origin, sequenced in a study of breast tumors, draining lymph nodes, adjacent tissues. Axillary draining lymph nodes of breast cancer patients supplied the node samples. TCRdb analysed the multiplex PCR reads with MiXCR anew, one entry per CDR3 protein. The sample carries roughly 130,000 distinct CDR3 sequences, roughly 21% recorded once. The material sequenced was axillary lymph node tissue. The origin of the receptors is a female donor with breast cancer. Some clones in this sample may be carry-over from other donors' samples.

This clonotype came up many times. The chain combines TRBV3-1 with TRBJ2-7; D is possibly TRBD2 (5 bases). Germline V CDR1 and CDR2: LGHDT, YNNKEL (reference sequence). CDR3 length: 14 amino acids. V lost 1 base to trimming and J lost 6 bases, with 13 bases between them. CDR3 sequence: CASSQVELAGEQYF. In nucleotides, the CDR3 is TGTGCCAGCAGCCAAGTCGAGCTAGCCGGCGAGCAGTACTTC.

The chain recombines TRBV6-1 with TRBJ2-3, with TRBD2 matching 12 bases. This CDR3 has 15 amino acids. Germline V gene sequence: CDR1 MNHNS, CDR2 SASEGT. Trimming cost V 6 bases and J 8 bases; bases outside gene matches: 9. CDR3 nucleotides: TGTGCCAGCAGATGGACTAGCGGGACTCTTGGTACGCAGTATTTT. It specifies CASRWTSGTLGTQYF.

Ten or more counts support this clonotype. V usage is TRBV5-4 and J usage is TRBJ2-1; 7 nucleotides match TRBD1. The CDR3 is made up of 14 amino acids. V was pared by 3 bases and J by 8 bases, with 8 bases of the junction left unmatched. From germline, CDR1 is SGHNT and CDR2 YYREEE (reference sequence). CDR3 residues: CASSSTGTKDEQFF. The CDR3 DNA reads as TGTGCCAGCAGCTCGACAGGGACGAAAGATGAGCAGTTCTTC.

This clonotype was counted at least ten times. The rearrangement joins TRBV20-1 to TRBJ2-3; D gene ambiguous. The CDR3 loop spans 11 amino acids. Germline V CDR1 and CDR2: DFQATT, SNEGSKA (reference sequence). V shed 7 bases and J shed 4 bases, with 9 bases lying between them. The CDR3 region has the DNA TGCAGTGGAAAGTTCGCAGATACGCAGTATTTT. Amino acids: CSGKFADTQYF.

A note on this clonotype: One end of the junction varies from germline; a read error may be responsible. The chain uses TRBV3-1 and TRBJ2-3, with D unclear. Germline CDR1 reads LGHDT; CDR2 reads YNNKEL (reference sequence). The CDR3 loop spans 12 amino acids. CDR3 amino acids: CASCHSTDTQYF. Here the CDR3 DNA reads TGTGCCAGCTGCCATAGCACAGATACGCAGTATTTT.